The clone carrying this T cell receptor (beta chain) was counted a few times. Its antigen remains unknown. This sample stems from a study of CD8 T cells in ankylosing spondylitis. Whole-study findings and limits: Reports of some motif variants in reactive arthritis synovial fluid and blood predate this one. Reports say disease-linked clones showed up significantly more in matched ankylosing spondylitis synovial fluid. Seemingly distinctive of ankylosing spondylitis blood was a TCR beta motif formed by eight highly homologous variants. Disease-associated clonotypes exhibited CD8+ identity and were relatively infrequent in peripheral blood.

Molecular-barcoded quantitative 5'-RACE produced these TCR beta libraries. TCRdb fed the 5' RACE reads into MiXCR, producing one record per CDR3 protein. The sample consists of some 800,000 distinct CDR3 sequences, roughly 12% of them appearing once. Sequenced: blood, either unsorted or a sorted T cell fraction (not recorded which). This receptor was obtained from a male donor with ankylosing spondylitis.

The CDR3 sequence: CATSEGTLPPFF. The DNA for the CDR3 is TGTGCCACCAGTGAAGGGACGCTGCCCCCGTTCTTC. The genes are TRBV24-1 and TRBJ2-1; D may correspond to TRBD1 or TRBD2 (5 bases each). CDR3 length equals 12 residues. Germline lookup yields CDR1 KGHDR and CDR2 SFDVKD. Trimming left V 4 bases short and J 15 bases short, with 15 bases between.